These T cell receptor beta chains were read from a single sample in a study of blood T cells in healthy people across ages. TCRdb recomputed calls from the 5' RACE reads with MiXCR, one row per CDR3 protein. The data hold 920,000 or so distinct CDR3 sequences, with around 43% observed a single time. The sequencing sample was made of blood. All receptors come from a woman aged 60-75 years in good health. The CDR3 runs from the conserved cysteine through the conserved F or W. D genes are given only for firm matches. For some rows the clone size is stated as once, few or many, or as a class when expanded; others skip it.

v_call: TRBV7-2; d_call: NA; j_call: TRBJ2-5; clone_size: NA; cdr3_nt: TGTGCCAGCAGCTTAGTAGGGGGTGAAGTCGGAGAGACCCAGTACTTC; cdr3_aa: CASSLVGGEVGETQYF
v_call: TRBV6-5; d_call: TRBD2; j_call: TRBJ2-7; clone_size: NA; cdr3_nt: TGTGCCAGCAGTTACGGGACTAGTAAAGAGACCCGGTACTTC; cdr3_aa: CASSYGTSKETRYF
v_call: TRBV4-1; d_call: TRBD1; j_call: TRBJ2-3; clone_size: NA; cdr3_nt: TGCGCCAGCAGCCCTCGGGACAGGGGGGATACGCAGTATTTT; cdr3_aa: CASSPRDRGDTQYF
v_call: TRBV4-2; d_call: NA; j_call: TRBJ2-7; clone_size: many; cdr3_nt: TGTGCCAGCAACTCCCCTCGGACAGCGCGCGAGCAGTACTTC; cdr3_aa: CASNSPRTAREQYF
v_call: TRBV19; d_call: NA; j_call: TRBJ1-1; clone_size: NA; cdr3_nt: TGTGCCAGTACCGCCATAGGGGGAAACACTGAAGCTTTCTTT; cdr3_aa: CASTAIGGNTEAFF
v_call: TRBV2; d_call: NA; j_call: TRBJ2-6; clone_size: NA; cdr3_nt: TGTGCCAGCTGTCCCGGGGCCAACGTCCTGACTTTC; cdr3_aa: CASCPGANVLTF
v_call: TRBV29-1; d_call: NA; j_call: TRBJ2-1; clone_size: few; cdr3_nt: TGCAGCGTTGATAGGGACGGCTACAATGAGCAGTTCTTC; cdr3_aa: CSVDRDGYNEQFF
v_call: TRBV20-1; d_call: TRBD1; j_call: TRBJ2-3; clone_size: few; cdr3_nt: TGCAGTGCCATCATCCCGGGACAGGGGGGCACAGATACGCAGTATTTT; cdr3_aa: CSAIIPGQGGTDTQYF
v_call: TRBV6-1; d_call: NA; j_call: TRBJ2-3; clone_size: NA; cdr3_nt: TGTGCCAGCAGTAATGGGGACAGCACAGATACGCAGTATTTT; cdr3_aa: CASSNGDSTDTQYF
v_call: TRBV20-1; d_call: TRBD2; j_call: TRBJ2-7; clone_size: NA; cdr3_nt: TGCAGTGCTGCCCGACTAGCGGGAGCGCGGGAGCAGTACTTC; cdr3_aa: CSAARLAGAREQYF
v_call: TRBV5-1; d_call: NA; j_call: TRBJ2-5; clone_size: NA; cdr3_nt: TGCGCCAGCAGCTTGGGGGGGGCGAGTACGGAGACCCAGTACTTC; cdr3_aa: CASSLGGASTETQYF
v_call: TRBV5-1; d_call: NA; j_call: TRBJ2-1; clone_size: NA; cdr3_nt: TGCGCCAGCAGCATCTACAGGCCCGATGAGCAGTTCTTC; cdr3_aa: CASSIYRPDEQFF
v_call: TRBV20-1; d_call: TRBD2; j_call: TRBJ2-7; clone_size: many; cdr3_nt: TGCAGTGCCCTGACTAGCGGGAGGTACGAGCAGTACTTC; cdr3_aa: CSALTSGRYEQYF
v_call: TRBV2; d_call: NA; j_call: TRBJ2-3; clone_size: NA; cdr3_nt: TGTGCCAGCAGTGAGCAACAGGGTGGGCAGTATTTT; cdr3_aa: CASSEQQGGQYF
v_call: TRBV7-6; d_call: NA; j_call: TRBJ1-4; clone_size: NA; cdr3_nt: TGTGCCAGCAGCGTCCACAGGGAGGACGATGAAAAACTGTTTTTT; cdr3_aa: CASSVHREDDEKLFF
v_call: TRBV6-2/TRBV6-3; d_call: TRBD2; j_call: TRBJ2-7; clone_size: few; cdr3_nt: TGTGCCAGCAGCCACTTTACTTTAGCGGGAACTTACGAGCAGTACTTC; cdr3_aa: CASSHFTLAGTYEQYF
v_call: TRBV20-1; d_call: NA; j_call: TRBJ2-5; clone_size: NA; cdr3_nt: TGCAGTGCTAGAGATTTTGGCCCAATCTCCTACAATGAGCAGTACTTC; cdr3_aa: CSARDFGPISYNEQYF
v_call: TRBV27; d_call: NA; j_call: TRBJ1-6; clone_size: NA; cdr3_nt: TGTGCCAGCAGTTTAGAGTCAGGGCGGGGTTCACCCCTCCACTTT; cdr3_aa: CASSLESGRGSPLHF
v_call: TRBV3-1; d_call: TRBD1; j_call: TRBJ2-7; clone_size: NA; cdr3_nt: TGTGCCAGCAGCCCCGGGACAGCCCTCTCCTACGAGCAGTACTTC; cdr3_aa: CASSPGTALSYEQYF
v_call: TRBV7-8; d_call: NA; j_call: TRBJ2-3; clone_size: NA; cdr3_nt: TGTGCCAGCAGCTCTAGCTCGGAGGATACGCAGTATTTT; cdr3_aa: CASSSSSEDTQYF
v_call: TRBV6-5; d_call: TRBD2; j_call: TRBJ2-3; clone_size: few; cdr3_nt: TGTGCCAGCAGTTACGCCCCGAGTACTAGCGGGAGTGTTAATACGCAGTATTTT; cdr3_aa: CASSYAPSTSGSVNTQYF
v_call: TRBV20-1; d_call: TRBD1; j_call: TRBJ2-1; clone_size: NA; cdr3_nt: TGCAGTGCTTCGAGCGGGACAGGGAAAAATGAGCAGTTCTTC; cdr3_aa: CSASSGTGKNEQFF
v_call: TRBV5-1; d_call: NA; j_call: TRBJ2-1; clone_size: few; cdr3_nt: TGCGCCAGCGGGGGAACTAGCTCGGGACGTACTACCAATGAGCAGTTCTTC; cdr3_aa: CASGGTSSGRTTNEQFF
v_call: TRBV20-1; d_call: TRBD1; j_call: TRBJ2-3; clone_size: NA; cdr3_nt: TGCAGTGCTACCTGGGACAGGGAAAGCACAGATACGCAGTATTTT; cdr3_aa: CSATWDRESTDTQYF
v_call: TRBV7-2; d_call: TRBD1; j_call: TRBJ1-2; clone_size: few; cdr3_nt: TGTGCCAGCAGCCGGGACAGGTTCGCCTATGGCTACACCTTC; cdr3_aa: CASSRDRFAYGYTF
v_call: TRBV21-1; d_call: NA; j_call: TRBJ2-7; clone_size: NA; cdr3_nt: TGTGCCAGCAGCAAGATACAGGACAGGGGGCGATACGAGCAGTACTTC; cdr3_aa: CASSKIQDRGRYEQYF
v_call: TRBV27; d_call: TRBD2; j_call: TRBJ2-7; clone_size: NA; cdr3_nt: TGTGCCTCTCAACCCTTGGGGGAGGGCAGCTACGAGCAGTACTTC; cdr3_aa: CASQPLGEGSYEQYF
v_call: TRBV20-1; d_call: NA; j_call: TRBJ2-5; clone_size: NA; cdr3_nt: TGCAGTGCTAGAGACCCCTTCGGCCGAGAGCAGTACTTC; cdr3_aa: CSARDPFGREQYF
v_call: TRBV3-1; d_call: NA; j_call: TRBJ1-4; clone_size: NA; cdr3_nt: TGTGCCAGCAGCCAAGAGTATGCGGAAAAACTGTTTTTT; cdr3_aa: CASSQEYAEKLFF
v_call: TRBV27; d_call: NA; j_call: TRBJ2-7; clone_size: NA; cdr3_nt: TGTGCCAGCAGTTTGTGGGGGGCCCGTACGTCCTACGAGCAGTACTTC; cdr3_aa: CASSLWGARTSYEQYF
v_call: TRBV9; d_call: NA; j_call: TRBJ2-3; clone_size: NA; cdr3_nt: TGTGCCAGCAGCGGCCGTCAGAGGGTCTCCACAGATACGCAGTATTTT; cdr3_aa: CASSGRQRVSTDTQYF
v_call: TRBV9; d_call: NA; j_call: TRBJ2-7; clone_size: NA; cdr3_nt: TGTGCCAGCAGCGTAGGAGTAACGGGCGAGCAGTACTTC; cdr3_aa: CASSVGVTGEQYF
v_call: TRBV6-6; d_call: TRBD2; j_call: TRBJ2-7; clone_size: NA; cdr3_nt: TGTGCCACGCAAGGAGCGGGAGGAGTATACGAGCAGTACTTC; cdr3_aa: CATQGAGGVYEQYF
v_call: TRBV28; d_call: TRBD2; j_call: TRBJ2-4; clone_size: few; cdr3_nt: TGTGCCAGCAGTATAAATCCGGGACTAGCGGGAGGGATCATTCAGTACTTC; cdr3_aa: CASSINPGLAGGIIQYF
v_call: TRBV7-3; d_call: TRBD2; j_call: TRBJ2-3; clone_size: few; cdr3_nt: TGTGCCAGCAGCTTAAATCCAGCGGGGAACACAGATACGCAGTATTTT; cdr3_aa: CASSLNPAGNTDTQYF
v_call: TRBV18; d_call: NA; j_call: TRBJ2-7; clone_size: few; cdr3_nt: TGTGCCAGCCGTAAATCCGGGACCGGGGACTACGAGCAGTACTTC; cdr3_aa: CASRKSGTGDYEQYF
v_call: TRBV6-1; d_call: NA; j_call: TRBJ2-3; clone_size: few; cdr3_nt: TGTGCCAGCAGTGCTAAAGTCGGAACCACAGATACGCAGTATTTT; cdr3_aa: CASSAKVGTTDTQYF
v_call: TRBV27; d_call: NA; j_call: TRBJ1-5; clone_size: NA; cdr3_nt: TGTGCCAGCAGTTCTTTTCTCGGGGGCAATCAGCCCCAGCATTTT; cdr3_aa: CASSSFLGGNQPQHF
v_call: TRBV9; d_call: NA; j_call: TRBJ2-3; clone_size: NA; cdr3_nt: TGTGCCAGCAGCGTAGGAGTTGGCAGCACAGATACGCAGTATTTT; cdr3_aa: CASSVGVGSTDTQYF
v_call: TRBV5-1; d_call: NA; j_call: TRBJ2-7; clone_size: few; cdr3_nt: TGCGCCAGCAGCTTTTATCTTGGGGCCGAGCAGTACTTC; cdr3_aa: CASSFYLGAEQYF
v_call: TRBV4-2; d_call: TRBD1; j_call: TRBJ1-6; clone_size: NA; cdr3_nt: TGTGCCAGCAGTATTGGACAGGGAGTATCACCCCTCCACTTT; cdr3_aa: CASSIGQGVSPLHF
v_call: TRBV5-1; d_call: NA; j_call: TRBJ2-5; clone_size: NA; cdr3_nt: TGCGCCAGCAGCTATAACTTTGGTGAAGAGACCCAGTACTTC; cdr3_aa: CASSYNFGEETQYF
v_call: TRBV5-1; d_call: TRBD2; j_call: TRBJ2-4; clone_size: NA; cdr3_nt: TGCGCCAGCAGCTGGTTAGCGGGAGCGGGATTAAACATTCGGTACTTC; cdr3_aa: CASSWLAGAGLNIRYF
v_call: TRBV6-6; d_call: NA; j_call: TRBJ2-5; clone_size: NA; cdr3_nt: TGTGCCAGCAGTAACCAGGGGAAACAAGAGACCCAGTACTTC; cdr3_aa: CASSNQGKQETQYF
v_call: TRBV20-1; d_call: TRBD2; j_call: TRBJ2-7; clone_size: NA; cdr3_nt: TGCAGTGCCAGGACTAGCTACTACGAGCAGTACTTC; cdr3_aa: CSARTSYYEQYF
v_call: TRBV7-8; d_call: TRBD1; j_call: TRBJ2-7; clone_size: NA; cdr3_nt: TGTGCCAGCAGCTCACGGGGCTACCGGCGACAGGGAACCTCCTACGAGCAGTACTTC; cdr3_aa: CASSSRGYRRQGTSYEQYF